The clone carrying this T cell receptor (beta chain) was seen repeatedly, ten times or more. This sample's TCRbeta library carried unique molecular identifier barcodes. TCRdb processed the PCR reads anew with MiXCR; each CDR3 protein has one entry. The sample shows 150,000 to 250,000 distinct CDR3 sequences, about 14% of them seen only once. The source of the sample is a study of T-cell reconstitution after alpha-beta-depleted transplantation in children. The sequence was obtained from a human donor who donated a stem cell graft to a child with acute lymphoblastic leukemia. Sample: PBMCs from the stem cell graft donor, taken from the stem cell graft.

The CDR3 nucleotides read TGTGCCAGCAGCCCTCGAAGCGACGAGCAGTACTTC. The encoded protein is CASSPRSDEQYF. The chain links TRBV12-3 or TRBV12-4 to TRBJ2-7; no definite D call. The CDR3 length is 12 residues. Between the trimmed V and J ends, which lost 6 bases and 5 bases, there was a span of 11 bases.